This T cell receptor (beta chain) was captured in a study of HIV-infected children after antiretroviral therapy interruption. Across the whole study: EBV and CMV exposure was recorded in most children.

RNA-based 3' RACE libraries used unique molecular identifiers. TCRdb re-called the 3' RACE reads with MiXCR, one entry per CDR3 protein. Of 4,000 to 4,500 distinct CDR3 sequences listed, approximately 4.6% are singletons. There are 12 residues in the CDR3. This clonotype appeared many times. Treatment of the sample: PENTA 11 planned treatment interruption arm or continuous ART arm. This TCR was sampled from a pool of human donors with HIV. The chain couples TRBV12-3 or TRBV12-4 to TRBJ2-1; 8 nucleotides line up with TRBD1. The sequencing here drew on CD45RO+ CD8+ T cells from PBMCs, pooled from several time points, taken from a donor given antiretroviral therapy, either interrupted or continuous. Subset defined: memory CD8+ CD45RO+ CD45RA- T cells. Here the CDR3 DNA reads TGTGCTGCCCGGACAGGGTACAATGAGCAGTTCTTC. Protein product: CAARTGYNEQFF.